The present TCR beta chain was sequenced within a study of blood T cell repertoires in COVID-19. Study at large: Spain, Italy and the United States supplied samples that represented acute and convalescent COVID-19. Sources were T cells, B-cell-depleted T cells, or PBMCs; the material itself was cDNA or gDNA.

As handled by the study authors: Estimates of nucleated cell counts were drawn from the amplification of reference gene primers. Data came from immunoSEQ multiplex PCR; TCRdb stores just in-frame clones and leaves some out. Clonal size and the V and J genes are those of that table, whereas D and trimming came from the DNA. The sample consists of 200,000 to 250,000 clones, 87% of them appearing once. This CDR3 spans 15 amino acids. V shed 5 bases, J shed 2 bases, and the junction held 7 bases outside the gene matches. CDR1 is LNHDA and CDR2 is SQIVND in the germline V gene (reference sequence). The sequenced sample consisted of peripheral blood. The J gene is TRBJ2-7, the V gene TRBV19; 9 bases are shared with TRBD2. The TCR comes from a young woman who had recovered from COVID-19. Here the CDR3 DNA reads TGTGCCAGTAGTTGGAGACTAGCGGAGACCTACGAGCAGTACTTC. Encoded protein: CASSWRLAETYEQYF.